Sequencing of this T cell receptor (beta chain) was carried out in a study of cytomegalovirus exposure and HLA in healthy donors. Study-level information: Of the donors genotyped, a few hundred in all, about 81% fell in the Caucasian-associated ancestry cluster. Notes on the study in general: Immune exposure information available was restricted to CMV serostatus.

PCR amplification relied on 60 Vbeta primers (plus 13 Jbeta primers). The table came from immunoSEQ multiplex PCR; TCRdb's copy has only in-frame clones and leaves some out. The sample contains around 200,000 clones, around 78% of which appear only once. With respect to this clone: Its antigen is not known.

Germline CDR1 LNHDA, CDR2 SQIVND (reference sequence). There are 14 residues in the CDR3. V trimming: 4 bases; J trimming: 7 bases; junction bases outside the gene matches: 5. This chain uses TRBV19 with TRBJ2-1; 9 bases agree with TRBD2. The source material was PBMCs. The sequence came from a man under 40 in good health and CMV-seronegative. The CDR3 nucleotides are TGTGCCAGTAGTAGCGGGAGGGCCGGAAATGAGCAGTTCTTC. It codes for CASSSGRAGNEQFF.